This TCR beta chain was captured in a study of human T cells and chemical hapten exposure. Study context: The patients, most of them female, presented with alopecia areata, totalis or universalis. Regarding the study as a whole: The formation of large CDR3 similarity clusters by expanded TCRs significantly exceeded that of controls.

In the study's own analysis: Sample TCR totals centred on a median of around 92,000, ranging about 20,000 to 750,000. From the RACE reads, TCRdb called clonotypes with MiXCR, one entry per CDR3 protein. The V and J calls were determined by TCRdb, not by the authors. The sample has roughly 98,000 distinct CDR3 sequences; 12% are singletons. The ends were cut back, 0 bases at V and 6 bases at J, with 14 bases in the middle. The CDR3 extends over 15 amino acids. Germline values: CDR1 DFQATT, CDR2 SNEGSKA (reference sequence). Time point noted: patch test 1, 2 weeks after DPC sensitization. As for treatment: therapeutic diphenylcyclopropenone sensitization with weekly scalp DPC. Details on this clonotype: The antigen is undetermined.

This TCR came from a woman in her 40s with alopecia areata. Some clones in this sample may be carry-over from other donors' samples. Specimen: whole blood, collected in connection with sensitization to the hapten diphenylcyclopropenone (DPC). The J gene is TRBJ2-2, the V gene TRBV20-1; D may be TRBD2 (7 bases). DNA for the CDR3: TGCAGTGCTAGAGACCCACGGGGGGCCGCCGGGGAGCTGTTTTTT. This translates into CSARDPRGAAGELFF.